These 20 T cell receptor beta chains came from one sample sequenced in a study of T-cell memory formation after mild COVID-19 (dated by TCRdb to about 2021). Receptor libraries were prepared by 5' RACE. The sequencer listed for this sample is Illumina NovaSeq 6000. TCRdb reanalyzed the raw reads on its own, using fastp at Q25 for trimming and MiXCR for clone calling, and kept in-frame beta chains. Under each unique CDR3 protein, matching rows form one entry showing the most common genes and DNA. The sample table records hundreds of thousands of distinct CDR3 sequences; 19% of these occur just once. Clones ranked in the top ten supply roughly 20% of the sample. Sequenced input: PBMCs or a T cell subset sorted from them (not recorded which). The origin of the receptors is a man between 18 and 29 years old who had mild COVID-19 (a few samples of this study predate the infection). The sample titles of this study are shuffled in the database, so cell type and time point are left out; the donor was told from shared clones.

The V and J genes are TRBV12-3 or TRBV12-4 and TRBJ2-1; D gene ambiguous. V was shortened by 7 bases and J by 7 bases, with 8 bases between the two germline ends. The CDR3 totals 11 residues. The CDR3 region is CASKSGNEQFF. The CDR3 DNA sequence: TGTGCCAGCAAGAGTGGGAATGAGCAGTTCTTC.

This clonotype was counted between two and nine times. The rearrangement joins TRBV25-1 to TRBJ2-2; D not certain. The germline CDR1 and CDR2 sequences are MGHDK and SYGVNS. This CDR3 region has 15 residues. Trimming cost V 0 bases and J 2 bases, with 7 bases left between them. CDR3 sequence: CASSEYYFNTGELFF. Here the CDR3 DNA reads TGTGCCAGCAGTGAATACTACTTCAACACCGGGGAGCTGTTTTTT.

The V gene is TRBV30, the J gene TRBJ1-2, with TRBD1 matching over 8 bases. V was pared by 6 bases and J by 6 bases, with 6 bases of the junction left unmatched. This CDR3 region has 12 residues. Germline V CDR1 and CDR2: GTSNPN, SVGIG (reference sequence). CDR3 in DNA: TGTGCCTGTAAAGACAGGGGTCATGGCTACACCTTC. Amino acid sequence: CACKDRGHGYTF.

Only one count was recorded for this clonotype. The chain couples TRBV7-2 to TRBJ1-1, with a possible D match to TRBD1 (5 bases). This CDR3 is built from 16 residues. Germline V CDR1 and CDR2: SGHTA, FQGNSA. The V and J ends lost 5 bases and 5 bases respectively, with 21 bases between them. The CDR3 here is CASSETPGTRKTEAFF. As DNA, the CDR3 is TGTGCCAGCAGCGAGACCCCCGGGACCCGAAAGACTGAAGCTTTCTTT.

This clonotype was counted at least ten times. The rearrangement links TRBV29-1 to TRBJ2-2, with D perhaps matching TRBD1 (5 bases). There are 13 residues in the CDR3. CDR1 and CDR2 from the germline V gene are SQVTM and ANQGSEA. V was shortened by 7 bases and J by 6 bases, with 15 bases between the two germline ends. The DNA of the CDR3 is TGCAGCGCCGAAGGGGTCTGGGCCGGGGAGCTGTTTTTT. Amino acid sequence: CSAEGVWAGELFF.

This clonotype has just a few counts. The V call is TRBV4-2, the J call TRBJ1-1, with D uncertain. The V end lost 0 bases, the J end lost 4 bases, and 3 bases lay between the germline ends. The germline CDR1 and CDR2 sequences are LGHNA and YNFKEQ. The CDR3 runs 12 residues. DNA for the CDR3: TGTGCCAGCAGCCAAGAATTCACTGAAGCTTTCTTT. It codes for CASSQEFTEAFF.

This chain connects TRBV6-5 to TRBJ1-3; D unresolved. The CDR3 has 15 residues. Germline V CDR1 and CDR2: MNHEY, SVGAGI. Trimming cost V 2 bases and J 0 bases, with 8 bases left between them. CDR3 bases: TGTGCCAGCAGTTACGCGGGGAGCTCTGGAAACACCATATATTTT. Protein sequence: CASSYAGSSGNTIYF.

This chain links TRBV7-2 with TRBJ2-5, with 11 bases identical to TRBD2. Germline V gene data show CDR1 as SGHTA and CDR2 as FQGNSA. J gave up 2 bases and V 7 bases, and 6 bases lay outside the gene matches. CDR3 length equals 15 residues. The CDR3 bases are TGTGCCAGCACCCTGACTAGCGGGAAGCAAGAGACCCAGTACTTC. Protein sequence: CASTLTSGKQETQYF.

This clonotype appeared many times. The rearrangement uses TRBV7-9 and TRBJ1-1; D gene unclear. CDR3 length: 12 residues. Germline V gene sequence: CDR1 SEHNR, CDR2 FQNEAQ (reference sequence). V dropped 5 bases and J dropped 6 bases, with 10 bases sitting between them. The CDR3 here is CASSLVVAEAFF. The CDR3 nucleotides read TGTGCCAGCAGCCTGGTTGTCGCTGAAGCTTTCTTT.

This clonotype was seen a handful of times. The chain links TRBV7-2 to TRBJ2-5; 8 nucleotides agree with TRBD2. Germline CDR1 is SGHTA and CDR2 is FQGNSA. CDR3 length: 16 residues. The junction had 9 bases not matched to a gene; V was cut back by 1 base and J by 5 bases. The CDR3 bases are TGTGCCAGCAGCTTAGTGCCCGGGGGGGCTGGTGAGACCCAGTACTTC. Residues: CASSLVPGGAGETQYF.

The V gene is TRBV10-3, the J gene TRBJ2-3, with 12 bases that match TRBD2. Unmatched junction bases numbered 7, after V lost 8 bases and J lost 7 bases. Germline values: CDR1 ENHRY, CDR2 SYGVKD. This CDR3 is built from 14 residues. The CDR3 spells CAIRPTSGGYTQYF. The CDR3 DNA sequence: TGTGCCATCCGCCCGACTAGCGGGGGTTATACGCAGTATTTT.

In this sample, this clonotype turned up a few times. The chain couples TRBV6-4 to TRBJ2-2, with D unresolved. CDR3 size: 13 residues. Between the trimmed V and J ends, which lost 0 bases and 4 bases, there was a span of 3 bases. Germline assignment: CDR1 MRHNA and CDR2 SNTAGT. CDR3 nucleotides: TGTGCCAGCAGTGACTCGGGCACCGGGGAGCTGTTTTTT. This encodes CASSDSGTGELFF.

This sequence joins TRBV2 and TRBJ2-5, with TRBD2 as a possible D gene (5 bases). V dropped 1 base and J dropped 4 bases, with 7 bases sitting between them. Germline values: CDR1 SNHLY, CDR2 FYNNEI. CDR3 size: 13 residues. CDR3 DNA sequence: TGTGCCAGCAGTGAAGGGGAGAGAGAGACCCAGTACTTC. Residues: CASSEGERETQYF.

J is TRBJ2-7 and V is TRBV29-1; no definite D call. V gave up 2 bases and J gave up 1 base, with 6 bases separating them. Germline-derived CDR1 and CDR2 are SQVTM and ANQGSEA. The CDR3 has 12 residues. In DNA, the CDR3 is TGCAGCGTTGAATCTGGGTCCTACGAGCAGTACTTC. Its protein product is CSVESGSYEQYF.

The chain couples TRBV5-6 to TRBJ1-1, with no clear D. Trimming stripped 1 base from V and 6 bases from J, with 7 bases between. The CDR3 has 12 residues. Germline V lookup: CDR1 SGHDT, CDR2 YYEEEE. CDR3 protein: CASSLRGPEAFF. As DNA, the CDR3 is TGTGCCAGCAGCTTGCGGGGTCCTGAAGCTTTCTTT.

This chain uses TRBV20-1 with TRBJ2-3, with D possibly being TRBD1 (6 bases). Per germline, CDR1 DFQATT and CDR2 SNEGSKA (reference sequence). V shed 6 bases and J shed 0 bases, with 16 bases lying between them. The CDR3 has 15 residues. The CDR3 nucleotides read TGCAGTGCAAAGTTGGGGGCACGAAGCACAGATACGCAGTATTTT. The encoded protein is CSAKLGARSTDTQYF.

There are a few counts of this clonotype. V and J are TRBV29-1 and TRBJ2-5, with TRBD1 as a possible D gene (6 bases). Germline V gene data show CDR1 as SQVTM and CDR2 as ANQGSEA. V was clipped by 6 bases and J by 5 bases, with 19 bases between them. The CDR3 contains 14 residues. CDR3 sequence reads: CSVRVSRGVETQYF. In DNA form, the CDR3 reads TGCAGCGTGAGGGTCTCCAGGGGCGTGGAGACCCAGTACTTC. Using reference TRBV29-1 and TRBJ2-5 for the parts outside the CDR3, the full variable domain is SAVISQKPSRDICQRGTSLTIQCQVDSQVTMMFWYRQQPGQSLTLIATANQGSEATYESGFVIDKFPISRPNLTFSTLTVSNMSPEDSSIYLCSVRVSRGVETQYFGPGTRLLVL.

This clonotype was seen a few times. The CDR3 spells CASNYRISMDFRNTEAFF. The CDR3 region has the DNA TGTGCCAGCAATTACAGGATTTCTATGGACTTTAGGAACACTGAAGCTTTCTTT. The chain has TRBV28 and TRBJ1-1; possibly TRBD1 for D (5 bases). CDR3 length: 18 amino acids. Germline V gives CDR1 MDHEN, CDR2 SYDVKM. V dropped 7 bases and J dropped 1 base, with 25 bases sitting between them. Drawing the rest from reference TRBV28 and TRBJ1-1, the complete variable domain is DVKVTQSSRYLVKRTGEKVFLECVQDMDHENMFWYRQDPGLGLRLIYFSYDVKMKEKGDIPEGYSVSREKKERFSLILESASTNQTSMYLCASNYRISMDFRNTEAFFGQGTRLTVV.

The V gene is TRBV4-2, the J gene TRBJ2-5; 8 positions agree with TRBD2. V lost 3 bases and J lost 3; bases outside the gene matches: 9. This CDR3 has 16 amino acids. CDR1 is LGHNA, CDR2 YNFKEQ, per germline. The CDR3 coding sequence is TGTGCCAGCAGCCAGGATCGAGCGGGGGTCAAAGAGACCCAGTACTTC. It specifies CASSQDRAGVKETQYF.

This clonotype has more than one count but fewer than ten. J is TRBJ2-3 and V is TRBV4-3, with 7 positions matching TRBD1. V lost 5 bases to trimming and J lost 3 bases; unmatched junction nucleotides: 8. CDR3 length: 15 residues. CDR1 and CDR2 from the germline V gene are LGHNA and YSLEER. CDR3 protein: CASSVTGVPTDTQYF. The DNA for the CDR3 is TGCGCCAGCAGCGTTACAGGGGTTCCAACAGATACGCAGTATTTT.